This T cell receptor (beta chain) was profiled in a study of T cell changes during pregnancy in multiple sclerosis. This table comes from immunoSEQ multiplex PCR, and its TCRdb copy is limited to in-frame clones, with some not included. The sample lists roughly 18,000 clones, more than 70% occurring once. This TCR was recovered from a female donor with multiple sclerosis, enrolled in a pregnancy study. The sample here was CD8+ T cells from peripheral blood mononuclear cells, taken after pregnancy.

CDR3 nucleotide sequence: TGCGCCAGCAGTGAGGGGGGGACTAAAAACATTCAGTACTTC. Translated: CASSEGGTKNIQYF. V is TRBV10-2 and J is TRBJ2-4; the D gene is possibly TRBD2 (6 bases). The CDR3 consists of 14 residues. The germline V gene encodes CDR1 WSHSY and CDR2 SAAADI. Trimming removed 2 bases at V and 4 bases at J, with 9 bases between.